This T cell receptor beta chain was profiled in a study of T cells in Graves' hyperthyroidism and ophthalmopathy. There are 18 residues in the CDR3. The V segment lost 1 base and the J segment 0 bases; nucleotides outside the gene matches: 6. The germline V gene has CDR1 LGHDT and CDR2 YNNKEL (reference sequence). Amplification of TCR beta CDR3 regions was performed using RNA transcripts as template. The HTBI primer set drove a first-round RT-PCR of the TCR CDR3. MiXCR was run by TCRdb on the multiplex PCR reads, yielding one entry per CDR3 protein. Of approximately 400,000 distinct CDR3 sequences listed, 20% to 25% are singletons. The sample holds a few counts of this clonotype. Exclusion of patients followed from uncontrolled infection, other autoimmune disease, pregnancy or lactation.

The clonotype comes from a man between 50 and 59 years old with Graves' hyperthyroidism. The gene calls are TRBV3-1 and TRBJ2-2; TRBD2 matches at 9 bases. The sequenced sample consisted of blood. The chain's CDR3 is CASSQVGGRASNTGELFF. As DNA, the CDR3 is TGTGCCAGCAGCCAAGTGGGCGGGAGGGCTTCGAACACCGGGGAGCTGTTTTTT. Looking up the rest from reference TRBV3-1 and TRBJ2-2 gives the full variable domain: DTAVSQTPKYLVTQMGNDKSIKCEQNLGHDTMYWYKQDSKKFLKIMFSYNNKELIINETVPNRFSPKSPDKAHLNLHINSLELGDSAVYFCASSQVGGRASNTGELFFGEGSRLTVL.